This TCR beta chain stems from a study of post-analysis software for immune sequencing data. Turning to the study itself: Relapsing-remitting, secondary progressive and progressive-relapsing courses of multiple sclerosis were included. General study results and limits: The authors found that F measure strongly co-clustered same-batch samples. Compared with controls, patients had more of five or six TRBV segments, including TRBV5-6, TRBV5-1 and TRBV20-1. Compared with controls, patients showed significantly lower normalized Chao1 diversity.

CDR1 and CDR2 (germline): SGHRS, YFSETQ. The CDR3 extends over 14 amino acids. Trimming stripped 4 bases from V and 7 bases from J, with 14 bases between. Only a few counts were recorded for this clonotype. No antigen is known for it. Included in the TCR beta cDNA libraries were unique molecular identifiers. The authors obtained roughly 0.5 million cDNA molecules from around 0.96 to 9.9 million T cells. One entry per CDR3 protein, called by TCRdb with MiXCR from the PCR reads. The data contain fewer than 850,000 distinct CDR3 sequences, 25% to 30% of them singletons. The sequence was collected from a girl aged 5-17 years with multiple sclerosis. Sequenced material: blood. The chain has TRBV5-1 and TRBJ1-4, with D unresolved. The CDR3 is CASSPDPNVEKLFF. The CDR3 nucleotides are TGCGCCAGCAGCCCGGACCCTAATGTTGAAAAACTGTTTTTT.